Here is one T cell receptor beta chain with its context. Its recognized antigen is unknown. No per-base quality is available; no much larger clone lies one base away. The CDR3 has 15 amino acids, counting the end cysteine and phenylalanine. Of the read, only the CDR3 DNA is kept; its 45 bases are in frame from base 1. The source of the sample is a study of post-analysis software for immune sequencing data (dated by TCRdb to the mid-2010s). Some background on the complete study: Relapsing-remitting, secondary progressive and progressive-relapsing multiple sclerosis were recorded as disease courses, and subtype annotation was lacking for some patients. Patient repertoires were compared against about twelve previously published healthy control repertoires from donors aged about 6 to 26 years. A subset of samples was prepared in parallel using single-end sample barcoding, then pooled and co-amplified after Illumina adapter ligation.

To demonstrate the VDJtools post-analysis software, TCR beta repertoires were profiled from the peripheral blood of more than ten young patients with multiple sclerosis. The multiple sclerosis patients were children and adolescents ranging in age from about 6 to 17 years. On the study overall, not on this receptor specifically: Compared with controls, multiple sclerosis patients had significantly lower normalized Chao1 diversity, a finding suggesting substantial peripheral T-cell clonal expansion. The multiple sclerosis patient group was slightly younger than the control group. Patients showed significantly higher frequencies than controls for a few TRBV segments, among them TRBV5-6, TRBV5-1 and TRBV20-1. When samples were clustered directly using the F measure, samples prepared in the same batch co-clustered strongly, which prompted a batch-effect correction.

The library was generated by PCR. The instrument given in TCRdb is Illumina HiSeq 2500. Unique molecular identifiers were incorporated into TCR beta cDNA libraries to reduce PCR and sequencing biases. Per 1 to 10 million input T cells, some 500,000 cDNA molecules were obtained, such that each molecule approximated one T cell. The patient libraries were prepared and sequenced using the same protocol as the earlier healthy control dataset. Within a given batch, samples were prepared together, multiplexed and sequenced on the same HiSeq lane. The study's own analysis went as follows. Raw barcoded reads were processed with MIGEC, and single-read molecular identifier groups were discarded before consensus assembly and CDR3 extraction. VDJtools was used for post-analysis of the clonotype tables, with diversity normalized by down-sampling every dataset to the smallest sample size. Repertoire overlap clustering matched CDR3 amino acid but not nucleotide sequences to correct batch-related cross-sample contamination. TCRdb passed the public sequencing reads through fastp at Q25 and MiXCR, retaining productive beta sequences. Every distinct CDR3 protein forms one entry, paired with its most common genes and DNA. For this entry, the V and J calls and clone size follow TCRdb and not the study's own pipeline. In this sample the table shows about 570,000 distinct CDR3 sequences, around a third of which occur a single time. Around 6.1% of the sample rests with the top ten.

The rearranged segments are TRBV12-3 or TRBV12-4 and TRBJ2-1; possibly the D gene is TRBD2, per 6 matching bases. The tail of the sequence fits TRBJ2-7 better, so the J call may be wrong. The source material was blood. The source is a girl aged 2-17 years with multiple sclerosis. CDR3 region: CASSLGGRAYNEQYF. The nucleotide sequence reads as follows: TGTGCCAGCAGTTTGGGAGGTAGGGCCTACAATGAGCAGTACTTC.